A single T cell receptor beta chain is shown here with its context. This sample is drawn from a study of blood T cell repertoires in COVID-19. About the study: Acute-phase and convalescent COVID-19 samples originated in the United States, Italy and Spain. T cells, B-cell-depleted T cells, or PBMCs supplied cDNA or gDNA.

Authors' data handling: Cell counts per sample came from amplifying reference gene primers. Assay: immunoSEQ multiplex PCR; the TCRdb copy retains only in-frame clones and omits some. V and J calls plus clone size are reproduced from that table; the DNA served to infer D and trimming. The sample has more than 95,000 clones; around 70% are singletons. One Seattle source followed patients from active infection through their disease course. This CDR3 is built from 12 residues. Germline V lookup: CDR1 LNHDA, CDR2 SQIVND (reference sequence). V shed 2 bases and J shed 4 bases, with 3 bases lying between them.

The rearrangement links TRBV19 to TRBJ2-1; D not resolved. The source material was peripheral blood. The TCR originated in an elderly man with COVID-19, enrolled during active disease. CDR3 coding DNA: TGTGCCAGTAGTATACAGTACAATGAGCAGTTCTTC. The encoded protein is CASSIQYNEQFF. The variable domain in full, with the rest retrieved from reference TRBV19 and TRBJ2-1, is DGGITQSPKYLFRKEGQNVTLSCEQNLNHDAMYWYRQDPGQGLRLIYYSQIVNDFQKGDIAEGYSVSREKKESFPLTVTSAQKNPTAFYLCASSIQYNEQFFGPGTRLTVL.